This is a list of T cell receptor beta chains from one sample in a study of blood T cell repertoires in COVID-19. The repertoire was sequenced with immunoSEQ multiplex PCR; TCRdb's copy has only in-frame clones and lacks some. The table includes approximately 260,000 clones, about 85% detected once. What was sequenced was PBMCs or T cells enriched from blood (not recorded which). These TCRs come from a woman between 45 and 65 years old who had been exposed to COVID-19. CDR3s include the opening cysteine and the closing phenylalanine or tryptophan. Fields, in order: CDR3 protein, CDR3 DNA, J gene, V gene, D gene, clone size. A D gene is named only where the DNA matches it firmly. A clone size is listed for some rows: how often the clone was seen (once, few, many), or a class if it is expanded.

CASSLAGARIYGYTF | TGTGCCAGCAGCTTAGCGGGGGCCCGGATCTATGGCTACACCTTC | TRBJ1-2 | TRBV7-2 | - | -
CASSVIGTGVYGYTF | TGTGCCAGCAGCGTAATCGGGACAGGGGTCTATGGCTACACCTTC | TRBJ1-2 | TRBV14 | TRBD1 | -
CASSSGGDYVQQFF | TGTGCCAGCAGCTCTGGGGGGGACTACGTCCAGCAGTTCTTC | TRBJ2-1 | TRBV7-2 | TRBD2 | -
CASSLVTGPGTEAFF | TGCGCCAGCAGCTTGGTTACTGGCCCGGGGACTGAAGCTTTCTTT | TRBJ1-1 | TRBV5-1 | - | -
CASSQPSTDTQYF | TGTGCCAGCAGCCAACCTAGCACAGATACGCAGTATTTT | TRBJ2-3 | TRBV4-2 | - | -
CASSLKDRGLSNTEAFF | TGTGCCAGCAGCTTGAAGGACAGGGGGCTTTCGAACACTGAAGCTTTCTTT | TRBJ1-1 | TRBV5-6 | TRBD1 | -
CASSKGWGGEQYF | TGTGCCAGCAGCAAAGGCTGGGGCGGCGAGCAGTACTTC | TRBJ2-7 | TRBV28 | - | -
CASSLGGETDTQYF | TGTGCCAGCAGCTTAGGAGGGGAGACAGATACGCAGTATTTT | TRBJ2-3 | TRBV5-6 | - | -
CASSSPGVGAFNDEQYF | TGTGCCAGCAGTTCCCCCGGGGTGGGGGCGTTTAATGACGAGCAGTACTTC | TRBJ2-7 | TRBV11-2 | - | -
CASSTDRDTEAFF | TGTGCCAGCAGCACGGACAGGGACACTGAAGCTTTCTTT | TRBJ1-1 | TRBV7-2 | TRBD1 | -
CASSQGRGTEAFF | TGTGCCAGCAGCCAAGGGAGGGGCACTGAAGCTTTCTTT | TRBJ1-1 | TRBV14 | - | -
CASSGFEGQPQHF | TGTGCCAGCAGCGGATTCGAGGGACAGCCCCAGCATTTT | TRBJ1-5 | TRBV5-5 | - | -
CASSEGSQGWGYTF | TGTGCCAGCAGTGAAGGTTCCCAGGGTTGGGGCTACACCTTC | TRBJ1-2 | TRBV2 | - | -
CASSPGHDSGEQFF | TGTGCCAGCAGTCCCGGCCACGACAGTGGGGAGCAGTTCTTC | TRBJ2-1 | TRBV6-5 | - | -
CASSPRSGTGVVGANVLTF | TGTGCCAGCAGCCCCCGATCCGGGACAGGGGTGGTCGGGGCCAACGTCCTGACTTTC | TRBJ2-6 | TRBV9 | TRBD1 | -
CASSPDTSRRSEAFF | TGTGCCAGCAGCCCGGATACATCTAGGCGGAGTGAAGCTTTCTTT | TRBJ1-1 | TRBV7-3 | - | -
CASSRGDRGYTGELFF | TGCGCCAGCAGCCGTGGGGACAGGGGTTACACCGGGGAGCTGTTTTTT | TRBJ2-2 | TRBV5-1 | TRBD1 | -
CASSVDRDEAFF | TGCGCCAGCAGCGTCGACAGGGACGAAGCTTTCTTT | TRBJ1-1 | TRBV5-1 | TRBD1 | -
CASSLLGGRDSPLHF | TGCGCCAGCAGCTTGCTGGGGGGAAGGGATTCACCCCTCCACTTT | TRBJ1-6 | TRBV5-1 | - | -
CAGRQGRSDSPLHF | TGTGCCGGACGACAGGGGAGGTCGGATTCACCCCTCCACTTT | TRBJ1-6 | TRBV30 | TRBD1 | -
CASSPSQGANYGYTF | TGTGCCAGCTCACCATCCCAGGGCGCGAACTATGGCTACACCTTC | TRBJ1-2 | TRBV18 | - | -
CASGLGTGTGGEQYF | TGTGCTAGTGGTTTGGGAACCGGGACAGGGGGCGAGCAGTACTTC | TRBJ2-7 | TRBV12-5 | TRBD1 | few
CASSEYRGNGYTF | TGTGCCAGCAGTGAATACAGGGGCAATGGCTACACCTTC | TRBJ1-2 | TRBV2 | TRBD1 | -
CASSPQGIYTEAFF | TGCGCCAGCAGTCCACAGGGTATATACACTGAAGCTTTCTTT | TRBJ1-1 | TRBV4-1 | - | -
CASSYYGDRGANVLTF | TGTGCCAGCAGTTACTATGGGGACAGGGGGGCCAACGTCCTGACTTTC | TRBJ2-6 | TRBV6-5 | TRBD1 | few
CASSQPGQGASGYTF | TGCGCCAGCAGCCAACCGGGACAGGGGGCGAGTGGCTACACCTTC | TRBJ1-2 | TRBV4-3 | TRBD1 | -
CASSLGLGAFAYEQYF | TGTGCCAGCAGCTTGGGTCTAGGGGCTTTTGCCTACGAGCAGTACTTC | TRBJ2-7 | TRBV5-4 | - | -
CASSPAQGGYTEAFF | TGTGCCAGCAGCCCAGCGCAGGGCGGATACACTGAAGCTTTCTTT | TRBJ1-1 | TRBV3-1/TRBV3-2 | - | -
CAISTGVEETQYF | TGTGCCATCAGTACAGGGGTTGAGGAGACCCAGTACTTC | TRBJ2-5 | TRBV10-3 | TRBD1 | -
CASREDSSNQPQHF | TGTGCCAGCAGAGAGGACTCTAGCAATCAGCCCCAGCATTTT | TRBJ1-5 | TRBV6-5 | - | -
CASTLGGGAFF | TGTGCCAGTACTTTGGGGGGGGGAGCTTTCTTT | TRBJ1-1 | TRBV19 | - | -
CASSSPGVAFF | TGTGCCAGCAGCTCCCCGGGGGTGGCTTTCTTT | TRBJ1-1 | TRBV5-4 | - | once
CASSPGGRSGYTF | TGTGCCAGCAGTCCAGGGGGCAGGAGTGGCTACACCTTC | TRBJ1-2 | TRBV27 | TRBD1 | few
CASSWDSDYGYTF | TGTGCCAGCAGCTGGGACAGCGACTATGGCTACACCTTC | TRBJ1-2 | TRBV5-8 | TRBD1 | -
CASSEAGVSYTF | TGTGCCAGCAGTGAAGCCGGGGTTAGCTACACCTTC | TRBJ1-2 | TRBV6-1 | - | -
CASSNFGTGGEKLFF | TGTGCCAGCAGCAACTTCGGGACAGGGGGTGAAAAACTGTTTTTT | TRBJ1-4 | TRBV7-9 | TRBD1 | -